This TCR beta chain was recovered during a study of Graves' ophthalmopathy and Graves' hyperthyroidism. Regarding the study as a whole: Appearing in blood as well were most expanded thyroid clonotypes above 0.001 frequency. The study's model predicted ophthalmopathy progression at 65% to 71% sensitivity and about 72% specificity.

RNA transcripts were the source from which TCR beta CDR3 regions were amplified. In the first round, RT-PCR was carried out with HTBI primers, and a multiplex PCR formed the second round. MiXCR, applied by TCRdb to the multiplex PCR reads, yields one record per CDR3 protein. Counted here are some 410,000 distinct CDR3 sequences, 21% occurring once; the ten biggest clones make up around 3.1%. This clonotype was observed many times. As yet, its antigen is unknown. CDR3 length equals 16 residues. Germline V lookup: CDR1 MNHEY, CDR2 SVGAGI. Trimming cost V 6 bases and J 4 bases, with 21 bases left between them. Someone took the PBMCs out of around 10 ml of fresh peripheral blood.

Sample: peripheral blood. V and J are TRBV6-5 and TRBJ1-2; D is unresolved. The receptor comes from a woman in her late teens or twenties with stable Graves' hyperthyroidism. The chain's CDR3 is CASRRKAVRSLYGYTF. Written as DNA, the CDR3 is TGTGCCAGCAGAAGAAAAGCTGTGAGGAGCCTCTATGGCTACACCTTC.